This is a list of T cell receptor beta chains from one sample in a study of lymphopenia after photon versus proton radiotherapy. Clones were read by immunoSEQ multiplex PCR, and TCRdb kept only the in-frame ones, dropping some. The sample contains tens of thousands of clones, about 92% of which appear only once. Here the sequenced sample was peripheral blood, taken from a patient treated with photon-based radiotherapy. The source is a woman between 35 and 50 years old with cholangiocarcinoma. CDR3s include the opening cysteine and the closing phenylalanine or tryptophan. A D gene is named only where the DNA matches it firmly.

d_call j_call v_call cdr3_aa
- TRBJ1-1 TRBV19 CASSRPNTEAFF
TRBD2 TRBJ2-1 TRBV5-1 CASSISGTHNEQFF
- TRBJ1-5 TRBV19 CASSIQESNQPQHF
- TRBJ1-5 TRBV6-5 CASSYSYRDQPQHF
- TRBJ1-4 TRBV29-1 CSVAAGATNEKLFF
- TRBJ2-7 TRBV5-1 CASSLDGAYEQYF
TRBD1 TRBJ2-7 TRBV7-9 CASSSRTGPMGEQYF
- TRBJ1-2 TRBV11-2 CASSPRAGVDYGYTF
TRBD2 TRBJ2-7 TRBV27 CASSANRPSGGSYEQYF
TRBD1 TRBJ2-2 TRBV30 CAWGQGAGELFF
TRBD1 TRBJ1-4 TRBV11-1 CASATGFNEKLFF
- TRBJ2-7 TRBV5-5 CASSSFGSQGYEQYF
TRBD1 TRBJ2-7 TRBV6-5 CATVTGANEQYF
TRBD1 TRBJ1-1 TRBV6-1 CASSATGLPEAFF
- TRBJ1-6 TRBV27 CASGQLNSPLHF
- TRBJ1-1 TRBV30 CAWSPGGGDTEAFF
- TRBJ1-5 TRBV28 CASSLPDNSNQPQHF
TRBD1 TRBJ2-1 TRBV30 CAWSQGQGANEQFF
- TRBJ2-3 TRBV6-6 CASTLVGGADTQYF
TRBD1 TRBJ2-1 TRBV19 CASSSLDRFGNEQFF
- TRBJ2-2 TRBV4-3 CASSLGTESNTGELFF
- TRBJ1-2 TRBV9 CASSVDGTAYGYTF
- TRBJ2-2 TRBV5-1 CASSPGGLASPGELFF
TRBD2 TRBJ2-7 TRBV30 CAWSAPLSGRTYEQYF
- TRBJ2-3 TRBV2 CASSDSGRHTQYF
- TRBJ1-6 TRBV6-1 CASGPINSPLHF
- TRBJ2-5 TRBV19 CASKPWDRGETQYF
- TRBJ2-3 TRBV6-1 CASSGGLRLDTQYF
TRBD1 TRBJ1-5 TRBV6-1 CASRTGQGRNQPQHF
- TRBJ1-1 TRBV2 CASSPTGPNTEAFF
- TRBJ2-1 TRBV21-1 CASSTHRVASYNEQFF
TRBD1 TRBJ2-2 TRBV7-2 CASSSRQGWNTGELFF
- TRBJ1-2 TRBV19 CASSQPNWDGYTF
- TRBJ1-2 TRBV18 CASSPFPQSYGYTF
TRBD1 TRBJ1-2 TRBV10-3 CAISDNWDRGYGYTF
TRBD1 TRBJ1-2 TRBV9 CASTPGQRFNYGYTF
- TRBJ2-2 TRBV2 CASRRENTGELFF
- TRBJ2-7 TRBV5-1 CASSLGTARLYEQYF
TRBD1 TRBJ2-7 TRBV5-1 CASSLVGQGAPNEQYF
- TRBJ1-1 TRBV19 CASSTRALNTEAFF
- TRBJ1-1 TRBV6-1 CASSGQVMNTEAFF
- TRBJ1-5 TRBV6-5 CASSYQGHQPQHF